Given below is one T cell receptor beta chain in context. Its antigen remains unknown. Deep was the level at which the assay was run. Per the authors' pipeline: Because ImmunoSEQ provided only junction sequences with no quality scores, the filtering differed. Measured with immunoSEQ multiplex PCR; TCRdb has only the in-frame clones, and not every one. The DNA gave D and trimming, while V, J and clone size come from that table. The sample lists some 1,600,000 clones, around 98% occurring once. The sample comes from a study of shared clonotypes between healthy human individuals. Study outcomes and limitations: Relative to their counterparts shared across all four donors, non-shared clonotypes exhibited diminished generation probabilities. Represented diversity (both genetic and exposure-history) was limited by the small number of donors.

The germline CDR1 and CDR2 sequences are KGHSH and LQKENI. This CDR3 region has 14 residues. V lost 3 bases and J lost 6, with 13 bases in between. Sequences were obtained from naive CD4+ T cells sorted from blood. Subset given: CD45RA+ positively selected. The receptor was derived from a man aged 30 to 45 in good health. The gene calls are TRBV18 and TRBJ2-3; no reliable D call. Here the CDR3 reads CASSPLTMEDTQYF. For the CDR3, the DNA is TGTGCCAGCTCACCCCTTACGATGGAGGATACGCAGTATTTT.